This TCR beta chain was captured by sequencing in a study of shared clonotypes between healthy human individuals. CD45RO-negative, CCR7-selected cells formed the naive CD8 fraction, which excluded terminally differentiated effector memory CD45RA+ cells. Generated by immunoSEQ multiplex PCR, the TCRdb table keeps only in-frame clones and is missing some. The top ten clones hold 0.11% of a sample with approximately 600,000 clones, 85% to 95% of them seen once. V was cut by 1 base and J by 3 bases, with 9 bases left in between. Germline CDR1 is SGHAT and CDR2 is FQNNGV. This CDR3 comprises 14 residues. The chain uses TRBV11-2 and TRBJ1-2; D gene uncertain. This clonotype was obtained from a woman under 40 in good health. The specimen sequenced was naive CD8+ T cells sorted from blood. The CDR3: CASSLVPRDYGYTF. The CDR3 region has the DNA TGTGCCAGCAGCTTAGTTCCTAGGGACTATGGCTACACCTTC.